The 2 T cell receptor beta chains presented below share a single source sample, sequenced in a study of shared clonotypes between healthy human individuals. The protocol was immunoSEQ multiplex PCR, while the TCRdb copy is restricted to in-frame clones and leaves out a portion. The sample carries 2 million to 2.5 million clones, approximately 95% recorded once. The source material was naive CD4+ T cells sorted from blood. Noted subset: CD45RA+ positively selected. These receptor sequences come from a man between 18 and 29 years old in good health.

The gene calls are TRBV6-5 and TRBJ2-7; 7 bases fit TRBD1. CDR3 length: 14 residues. The ends lost 6 bases at V and 0 bases at J; junction bases unmatched: 5. Germline V gene data show CDR1 as MNHEY and CDR2 as SVGAGI. The CDR3: CASSWDSSSYEQYF. In DNA form, the CDR3 reads TGTGCCAGCAGCTGGGACAGCTCCTCCTACGAGCAGTACTTC.

The chain joins TRBV10-3 to TRBJ1-3; D unresolved. Germline CDR1 is ENHRY and CDR2 is SYGVKD. The CDR3 is made up of 14 amino acids. Trimming cost V 7 bases and J 0 bases, with 10 bases left between them. Written as DNA, the CDR3 is TGTGCCATCACGACGTCAGCCTCTGGAAACACCATATATTTT. Protein product: CAITTSASGNTIYF.